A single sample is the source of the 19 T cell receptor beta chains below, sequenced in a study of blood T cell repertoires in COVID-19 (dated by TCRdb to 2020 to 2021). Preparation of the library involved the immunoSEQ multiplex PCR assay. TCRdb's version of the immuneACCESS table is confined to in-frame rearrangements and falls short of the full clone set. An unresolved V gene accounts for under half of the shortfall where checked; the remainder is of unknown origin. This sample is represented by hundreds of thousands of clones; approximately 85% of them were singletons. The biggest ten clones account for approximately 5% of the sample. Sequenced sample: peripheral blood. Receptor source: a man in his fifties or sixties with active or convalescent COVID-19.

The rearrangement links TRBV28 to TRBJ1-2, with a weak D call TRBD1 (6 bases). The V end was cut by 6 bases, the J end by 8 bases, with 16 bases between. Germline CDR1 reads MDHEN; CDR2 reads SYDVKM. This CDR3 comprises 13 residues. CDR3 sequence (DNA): TGTGCCAGCAGATCCACAGGGTGGGGAGGCTACACCTTC. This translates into CASRSTGWGGYTF.

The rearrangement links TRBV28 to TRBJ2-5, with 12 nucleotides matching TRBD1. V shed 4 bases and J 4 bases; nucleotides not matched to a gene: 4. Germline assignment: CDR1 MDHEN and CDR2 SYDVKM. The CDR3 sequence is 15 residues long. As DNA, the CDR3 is TGTGCCAGCAGTTCGCCGGGACAGGGGGCAGAGACCCAGTACTTC. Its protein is CASSSPGQGAETQYF.

The chain's CDR3 is CASRGLGSYNEQFF. The CDR3 DNA follows: TGTGCCTCCCGGGGACTAGGCTCCTACAATGAGCAGTTCTTC. V is TRBV2 and J is TRBJ2-1; 8 nucleotides align to TRBD2. The CDR3 length is 14 residues. CDR1 is SNHLY, CDR2 FYNNEI, per germline. V shed 11 bases and J 0 bases; nucleotides not matched to a gene: 6. Together with reference TRBV2 and TRBJ2-1, the CDR3 gives the full variable domain: EPEVTQTPSHQVTQMGQEVILRCVPISNHLYFYWYRQILGQKVEFLVSFYNNEISEKSEIFDDQFSVERPDGSNFTLKIRSTKLEDSAMYFCASRGLGSYNEQFFGPGTRLTVL.

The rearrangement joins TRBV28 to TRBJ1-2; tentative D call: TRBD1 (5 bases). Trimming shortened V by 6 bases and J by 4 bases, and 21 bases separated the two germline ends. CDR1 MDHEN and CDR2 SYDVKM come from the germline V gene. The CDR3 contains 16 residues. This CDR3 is CASRRPGRAWAYGYTF. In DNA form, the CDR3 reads TGTGCCAGCAGGCGACCGGGCAGGGCTTGGGCCTATGGCTACACCTTC.

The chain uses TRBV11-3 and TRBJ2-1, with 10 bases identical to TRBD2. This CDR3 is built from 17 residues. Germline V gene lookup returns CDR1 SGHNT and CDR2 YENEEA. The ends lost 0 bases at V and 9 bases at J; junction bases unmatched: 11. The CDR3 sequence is CASSLDLGLAGDTEQFF. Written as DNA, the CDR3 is TGTGCCAGCAGCTTAGATCTGGGGCTAGCGGGAGACACTGAGCAGTTCTTC.

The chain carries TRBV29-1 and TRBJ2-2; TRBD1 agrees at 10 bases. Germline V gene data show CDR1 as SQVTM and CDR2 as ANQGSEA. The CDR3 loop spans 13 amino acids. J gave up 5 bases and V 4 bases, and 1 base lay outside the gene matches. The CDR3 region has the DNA TGCAGCGTTGGACAGGGGGCGACCGGGGAGCTGTTTTTT. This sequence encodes CSVGQGATGELFF.

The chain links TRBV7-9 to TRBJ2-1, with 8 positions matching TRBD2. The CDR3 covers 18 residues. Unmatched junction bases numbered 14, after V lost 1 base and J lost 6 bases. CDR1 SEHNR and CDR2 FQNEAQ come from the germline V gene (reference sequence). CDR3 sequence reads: CASSLDLSASGRSNEQFF. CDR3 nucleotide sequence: TGTGCCAGCAGCTTAGATCTTTCGGCTAGCGGGCGTTCCAATGAGCAGTTCTTC.

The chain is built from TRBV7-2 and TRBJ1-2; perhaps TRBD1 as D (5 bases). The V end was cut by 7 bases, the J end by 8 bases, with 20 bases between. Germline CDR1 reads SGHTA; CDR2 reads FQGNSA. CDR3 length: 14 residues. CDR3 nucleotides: TGTGCCAGCACCCCGAGTCGCGGGGCTGGGGGCTACACCTTC. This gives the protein CASTPSRGAGGYTF.

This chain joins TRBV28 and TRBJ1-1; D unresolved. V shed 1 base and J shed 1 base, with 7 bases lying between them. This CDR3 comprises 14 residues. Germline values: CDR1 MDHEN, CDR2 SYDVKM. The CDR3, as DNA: TGTGCCAGCAGTTTATATCAGGCGAACACTGAAGCTTTCTTT. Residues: CASSLYQANTEAFF. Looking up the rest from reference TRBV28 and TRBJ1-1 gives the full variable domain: DVKVTQSSRYLVKRTGEKVFLECVQDMDHENMFWYRQDPGLGLRLIYFSYDVKMKEKGDIPEGYSVSREKKERFSLILESASTNQTSMYLCASSLYQANTEAFFGQGTRLTVV.

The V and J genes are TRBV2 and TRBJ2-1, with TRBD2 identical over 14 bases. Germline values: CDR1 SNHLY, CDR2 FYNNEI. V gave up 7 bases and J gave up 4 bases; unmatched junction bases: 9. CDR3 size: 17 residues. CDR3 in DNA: TGTGCCAGCACTCCGATATGGACTAGCGGGAGGTACAATGAGCAGTTCTTC. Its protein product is CASTPIWTSGRYNEQFF.

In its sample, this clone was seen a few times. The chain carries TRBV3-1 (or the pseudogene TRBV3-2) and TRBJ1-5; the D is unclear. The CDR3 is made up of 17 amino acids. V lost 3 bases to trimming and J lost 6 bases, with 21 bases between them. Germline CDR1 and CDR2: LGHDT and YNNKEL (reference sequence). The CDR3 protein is CASSHDNGPPAGQPQHF. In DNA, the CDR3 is TGTGCCAGCAGCCATGACAACGGGCCCCCAGCGGGTCAGCCCCAGCATTTT.

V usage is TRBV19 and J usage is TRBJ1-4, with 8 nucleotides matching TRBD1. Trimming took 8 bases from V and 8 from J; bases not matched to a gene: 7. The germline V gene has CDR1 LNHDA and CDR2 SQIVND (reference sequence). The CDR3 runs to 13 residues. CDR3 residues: CASRNRGGEKLFF. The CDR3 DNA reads TGTGCCAGTCGAAACAGGGGGGGCGAAAAACTGTTTTTT.

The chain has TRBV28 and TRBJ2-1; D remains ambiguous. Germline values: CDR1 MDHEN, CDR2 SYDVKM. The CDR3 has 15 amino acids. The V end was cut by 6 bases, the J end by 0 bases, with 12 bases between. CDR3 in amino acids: CASRREVSSYNEQFF. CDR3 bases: TGTGCCAGCAGACGTGAGGTCAGCTCCTACAATGAGCAGTTCTTC.

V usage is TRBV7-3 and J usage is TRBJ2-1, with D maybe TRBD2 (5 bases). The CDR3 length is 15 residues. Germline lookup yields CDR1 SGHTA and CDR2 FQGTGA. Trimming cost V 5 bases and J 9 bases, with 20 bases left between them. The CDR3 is CASSLPGAAGTEQFF. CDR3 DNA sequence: TGTGCCAGCAGCCTCCCGGGCGCCGCGGGTACTGAGCAGTTCTTC.

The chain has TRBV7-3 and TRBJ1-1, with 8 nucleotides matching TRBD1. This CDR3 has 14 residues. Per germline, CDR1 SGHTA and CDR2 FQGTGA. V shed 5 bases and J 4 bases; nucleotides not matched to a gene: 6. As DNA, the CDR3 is TGTGCCAGCAGCACAGGGGGAAAGGGCACTGAAGCTTTCTTT. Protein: CASSTGGKGTEAFF.

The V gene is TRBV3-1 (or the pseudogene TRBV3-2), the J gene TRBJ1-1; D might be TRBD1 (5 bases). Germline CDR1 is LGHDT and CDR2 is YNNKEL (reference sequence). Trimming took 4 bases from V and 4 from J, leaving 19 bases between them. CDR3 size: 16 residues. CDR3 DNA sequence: TGTGCCAGCAGCCCGCACGGGGCGGGGACCGGCACTGAAGCTTTCTTT. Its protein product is CASSPHGAGTGTEAFF.

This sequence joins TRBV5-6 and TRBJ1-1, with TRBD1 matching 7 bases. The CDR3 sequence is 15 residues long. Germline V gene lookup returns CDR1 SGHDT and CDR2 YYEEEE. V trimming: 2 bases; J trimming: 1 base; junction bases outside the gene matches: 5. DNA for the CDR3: TGTGCCAGCAGCTTACCCCAGGGGGAGAACACTGAAGCTTTCTTT. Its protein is CASSLPQGENTEAFF.

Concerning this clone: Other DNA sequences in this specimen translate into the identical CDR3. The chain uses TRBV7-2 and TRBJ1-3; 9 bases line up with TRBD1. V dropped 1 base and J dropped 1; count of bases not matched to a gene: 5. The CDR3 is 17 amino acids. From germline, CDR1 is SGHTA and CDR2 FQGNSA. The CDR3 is CASSLGGQGISGNTIYF. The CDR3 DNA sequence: TGTGCCAGCAGCTTAGGGGGACAGGGCATTTCTGGAAACACCATATATTTT.

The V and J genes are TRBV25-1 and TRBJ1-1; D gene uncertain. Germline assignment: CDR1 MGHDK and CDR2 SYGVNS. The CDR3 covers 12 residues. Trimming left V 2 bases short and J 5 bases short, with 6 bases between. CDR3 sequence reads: CASSEGRTEAFF. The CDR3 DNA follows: TGTGCCAGCAGTGAAGGGCGAACTGAAGCTTTCTTT. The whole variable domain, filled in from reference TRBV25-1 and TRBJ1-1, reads EADIYQTPRYLVIGTGKKITLECSQTMGHDKMYWYQQDPGMELHLIHYSYGVNSTEKGDLSSESTVSRIRTEHFPLTLESARPSHTSQYLCASSEGRTEAFFGQGTRLTVV.